This T cell receptor (beta chain) appears in the sequencing data of a study of blood T cell repertoires in COVID-19. Original handling: Scientists estimated how many nucleated cells there were by amplifying reference gene primers. TCRdb's table, derived via immunoSEQ multiplex PCR, lists solely in-frame clones and lacks some. From that table come the V and J calls and clone size; the DNA was used to work out D and trimming. The sample contains about 170,000 clones, around nine tenths of which appear only once. V lost 2 bases and J 1 base, leaving 16 bases between the germline ends. This CDR3 has 18 residues. The germline gives CDR1 SGHKS, CDR2 YYEKEE (reference sequence).

The receptor comes from an elderly woman with COVID-19, enrolled during active disease. The chain couples TRBV5-5 to TRBJ1-6, with D possibly being TRBD1 (5 bases). The specimen sequenced was peripheral blood. In DNA form, the CDR3 reads TGTGCCAGCAGCTTCGGGCTAGGAGGGGCGTCCTATAATTCACCCCTCCACTTT. Its protein product is CASSFGLGGASYNSPLHF. Complete variable domain (other parts from reference TRBV5-5 and TRBJ1-6): DAGVTQSPTHLIKTRGQQVTLRCSPISGHKSVSWYQQVLGQGPQFIFQYYEKEERGRGNFPDRFSARQFPNYSSELNVNALLLGDSALYLCASSFGLGGASYNSPLHFGNGTRLTVT.